The next 31 T cell receptor beta chains were all read from a single sample in a study of blood T cell repertoires in COVID-19. Repertoires were generated with immunoSEQ multiplex PCR, while TCRdb's copy carries only in-frame clones and drops some. The data hold tens of thousands of clones, with roughly 89% observed a single time. The material sequenced was peripheral blood. These TCRs come from a man aged 50-59 years with active or convalescent COVID-19.

The J gene is TRBJ2-1, the V gene TRBV6-5; 8 bases are shared with TRBD2. CDR1 and CDR2 from the germline V gene are MNHEY and SVGAGI. V shed 2 bases and J 9 bases; nucleotides not matched to a gene: 0. This CDR3 has 12 residues. The CDR3 here is CASSYRGGEQFF. The CDR3 DNA reads as TGTGCCAGCAGTTACCGGGGGGGTGAGCAGTTCTTC.

The gene calls are TRBV13 and TRBJ2-1; perhaps TRBD1 as D (7 bases). Trimming cost V 5 bases and J 4 bases, with 18 bases left between them. The CDR3 is made up of 16 amino acids. The V gene's germline CDR1 is PRHDT and CDR2 FYEKMQ (reference sequence). This CDR3 is CASSTGDSPIYNEQFF. As DNA, the CDR3 is TGTGCCAGCAGCACGGGGGACAGCCCTATATACAATGAGCAGTTCTTC.

This rearrangement joins TRBV6-6 to TRBJ2-5; 8 bases are a match to TRBD1. CDR1 is MNHNY, CDR2 SVGAGI, per germline (reference sequence). J gave up 5 bases and V 0 bases, and 8 bases lay outside the gene matches. The CDR3 runs to 16 residues. CDR3 sequence: CASSYSGSGGAETQYF. CDR3 sequence (DNA): TGTGCCAGCAGTTACTCAGGTTCAGGGGGCGCCGAGACCCAGTACTTC.

This clone was observed once. This chain joins TRBV3-1 (or the pseudogene TRBV3-2) and TRBJ2-7, with D possibly matching TRBD2 (5 bases). This CDR3 contains 18 residues. Germline CDR1 is LGHDT and CDR2 is YNNKEL (reference sequence). V gave up 0 bases and J gave up 2 bases, with 20 bases separating them. The CDR3 coding sequence is TGTGCCAGCAGCCAAGAGGCGGGTGTACCCGCTGAGACCTACGAGCAGTACTTC. Translating it yields CASSQEAGVPAETYEQYF.

This clone was observed a single time. The CDR3 here is CASSPGGARPDTQYF. Here the CDR3 DNA reads TGTGCCAGCAGCCCCGGGGGGGCGCGACCAGATACGCAGTATTTT. The chain uses TRBV3-1 (or the pseudogene TRBV3-2) and TRBJ2-3; 8 bases align to TRBD2. J gave up 4 bases and V 4 bases, and 7 bases lay outside the gene matches. This CDR3 is 15 amino acids long. Germline values: CDR1 LGHDT, CDR2 YNNKEL (reference sequence).

V usage is TRBV7-9 and J usage is TRBJ2-1; 10 bases map to TRBD2. This CDR3 comprises 15 residues. V lost 9 bases to trimming and J lost 8 bases; unmatched junction nucleotides: 13. Germline V gene sequence: CDR1 SEHNR, CDR2 FQNEAQ (reference sequence). In nucleotides, the CDR3 is TGTGCCAGTTCGTGGGCTAGCGGGAGTAAGGATGAGCAGTTCTTC. Translated: CASSWASGSKDEQFF.

V usage is TRBV15 and J usage is TRBJ1-5, with D possibly matching TRBD1 (6 bases). Trimming took off 7 bases at V and 7 bases at J, with 14 bases between the two ends. CDR3 length equals 13 residues. Germline V gene sequence: CDR1 LNHNV, CDR2 YYDKDF (reference sequence). The CDR3 sequence is CATNTGLGQPQHF. DNA for the CDR3: TGTGCCACCAATACAGGGTTAGGCCAGCCCCAGCATTTT. The full variable domain, with the rest looked up from reference TRBV15 and TRBJ1-5, is DAMVIQNPRYQVTQFGKPVTLSCSQTLNHNVMYWYQQKSSQAPKLLFHYYDKDFNNEADTPDNFQSRRPNTSFCFLDIRSPGLGDTAMYLCATNTGLGQPQHFGDGTRLSIL.

This clone has only one observation. V gene TRBV5-1 combines with J gene TRBJ2-1, with 9 positions matching TRBD1. CDR3 length: 16 residues. Germline V gene sequence: CDR1 SGHRS, CDR2 YFSETQ. The J segment lost 2 bases and the V segment lost 3 bases, leaving 6 bases of the junction unmatched. DNA of the CDR3: TGCGCCAGCAGCTCGTCCCGGGACAGGGCCTACAATGAGCAGTTCTTC. Its translation is CASSSSRDRAYNEQFF.

The genes are TRBV6-5 and TRBJ2-1; 8 bases are shared with TRBD2. Germline CDR1 reads MNHEY; CDR2 reads SVGAGI. V was clipped by 9 bases and J by 7 bases; unmatched bases: 8. This CDR3 region has 13 residues. CDR3 protein: CASKGTRVNEQFF. As DNA, the CDR3 is TGTGCCAGTAAAGGGACTAGGGTGAATGAGCAGTTCTTC.

The chain is built from TRBV5-1 and TRBJ2-3, with a possible D match to TRBD2 (6 bases). CDR1 and CDR2 (germline): SGHRS, YFSETQ. The CDR3 extends over 15 amino acids. Trimming removed 6 bases from V and 3 bases from J, with 17 bases in between. CDR3 nucleotides: TGCGCCAGCACCACCAGCGGGCGGGAAACAGATACGCAGTATTTT. Translating it yields CASTTSGRETDTQYF.

This clone was seen a single time. The chain recombines TRBV6-5 with TRBJ2-2; a weak D match, TRBD2 (5 bases). CDR1 and CDR2 from the germline V gene are MNHEY and SVGAGI. The CDR3 runs 15 residues. Trimming cost V 4 bases and J 6 bases, with 15 bases left between them. CDR3 sequence: CASSFSTTTAGELFF. CDR3 sequence (DNA): TGTGCCAGCAGTTTTTCGACTACGACCGCCGGGGAGCTGTTTTTT.

J is TRBJ2-5 and V is TRBV7-6, with 16 positions matching TRBD2. V was clipped by 3 bases and J by 5 bases; unmatched bases: 6. This CDR3 contains 17 residues. CDR1 is SGHVS and CDR2 is FNYEAQ in the germline V gene. DNA of the CDR3: TGTGCCAGCAGCTTGGGACTAGCGGGGGGGGCCTTGGAGACCCAGTACTTC. It encodes CASSLGLAGGALETQYF.

The chain links TRBV29-1 to TRBJ1-3, with no clear D. The CDR3 extends over 13 amino acids. The V and J ends lost 1 base and 0 bases respectively, with 4 bases between them. Germline assignment: CDR1 SQVTM and CDR2 ANQGSEA. DNA of the CDR3: TGCAGCGTTGAAGGCGGCTCTGGAAACACCATATATTTT. It translates to CSVEGGSGNTIYF.

The DNA of the CDR3 is TGTGCCAGCAGCCAAGGACTAGCGGGGAACCAAGAGACCCAGTACTTC. Its translation is CASSQGLAGNQETQYF. J is TRBJ2-5 and V is TRBV3-1 (or the pseudogene TRBV3-2), with TRBD2 matching over 11 bases. From germline, CDR1 is LGHDT and CDR2 YNNKEL (reference sequence). This CDR3 spans 16 amino acids. Germline trimming cut 1 base from V and 0 bases from J; bases unmatched to any gene: 1.

This chain links TRBV10-1 with TRBJ2-7; D is perhaps TRBD2 (6 bases). Germline-derived CDR1 and CDR2 are WNHNN and SYGVQD (reference sequence). The CDR3 has 14 amino acids. V was pared by 2 bases and J by 0 bases, with 8 bases between. In DNA form, the CDR3 reads TGCGCCAGCAGTGAGCGGGAGCCCTCCTACGAGCAGTACTTC. Encoded protein: CASSEREPSYEQYF.

J is TRBJ1-1 and V is TRBV6-2 or TRBV6-3; a possible D gene is TRBD1 (6 bases). V was trimmed by 6 bases and J by 4 bases, leaving 15 bases between them. CDR3 length: 14 residues. Germline V gene data show CDR1 as MNHEY and CDR2 as SVGEGT. This CDR3 reads CASSPQGWATEAFF. CDR3 in DNA: TGTGCCAGCAGCCCACAGGGTTGGGCCACTGAAGCTTTCTTT.

The V call is TRBV7-7, the J call TRBJ2-7; TRBD2 matches at 7 bases. Germline V gene lookup returns CDR1 SSHAT and CDR2 FNYEAQ (reference sequence). With V trimmed by 5 bases and J by 2 bases, 12 bases remained unmatched. This CDR3 spans 16 amino acids. CDR3 sequence reads: CASSPDPSGNPYEQYF. CDR3 nucleotides: TGTGCCAGCAGCCCAGATCCTAGCGGAAATCCCTACGAGCAGTACTTC. The full variable domain, its missing parts supplied by reference TRBV7-7 and TRBJ2-7, is GAGVSQSPRYKVTKRGQDVTLRCDPISSHATLYWYQQALGQGPEFLTYFNYEAQPDKSGLPSDRFSAERPEGSISTLTIQRTEQRDSAMYRCASSPDPSGNPYEQYFGPGTRLTVT.

The chain has TRBV19 and TRBJ2-1; 9 bases agree with TRBD2. Germline assignment: CDR1 LNHDA and CDR2 SQIVND (reference sequence). Unmatched junction bases numbered 9, after V lost 4 bases and J lost 5 bases. This CDR3 region has 16 residues. The DNA for the CDR3 is TGTGCCAGTAGTACAACGGGCAGCGGGGGGAACAATGAGCAGTTCTTC. It yields the protein CASSTTGSGGNNEQFF.

The chain carries TRBV24-1 and TRBJ1-2; 7 bases agree with TRBD1. The V segment lost 11 bases and the J segment 5 bases; nucleotides outside the gene matches: 13. The V gene's germline CDR1 is KGHDR and CDR2 SFDVKD. This CDR3 is built from 14 residues. The CDR3 here is CAIAERGREYGYTF. The DNA of the CDR3 is TGTGCCATCGCGGAAAGGGGGCGAGAATATGGCTACACCTTC.

The chain combines TRBV12-5 with TRBJ1-5, with 7 bases matching TRBD1. Germline V gene lookup returns CDR1 LGHNT and CDR2 FRNRAP. This CDR3 region has 14 residues. V shed 0 bases, J shed 5 bases, and the junction held 1 base outside the gene matches. The CDR3 DNA sequence: TGTGCTAGTGGTTTGGTCGGACAGGATCAGCCCCAGCATTTT. Protein sequence: CASGLVGQDQPQHF.

DNA of the CDR3: TGTGCCAGCAGCCAAGTTGGGGACAGGGTTCAATCGTACGAGCAGTACTTC. Translated, it gives CASSQVGDRVQSYEQYF. The gene calls are TRBV4-2 and TRBJ2-7; 9 nucleotides line up with TRBD1. The CDR3 sequence is 17 residues long. The J segment lost 4 bases and the V segment lost 1 base, leaving 11 bases of the junction unmatched. Germline V gene sequence: CDR1 LGHNA, CDR2 YNFKEQ.

The chain couples TRBV5-1 to TRBJ2-7; 7 bases are shared with TRBD2. This CDR3 has 14 residues. Trimming cost V 0 bases and J 2 bases; bases outside gene matches: 2. Germline V gives CDR1 SGHRS, CDR2 YFSETQ. CDR3 sequence reads: CASSLEGTTYEQYF. CDR3 nucleotides: TGCGCCAGCAGCTTGGAAGGGACTACCTACGAGCAGTACTTC.

The chain joins TRBV5-6 to TRBJ1-1, with TRBD1 matching over 7 bases. The V gene end was trimmed by 2 bases and the J gene end by 4 bases; junction bases not matched to a gene: 8. The CDR3 has 15 amino acids. Germline CDR1 and CDR2: SGHDT and YYEEEE. CDR3 nucleotides: TGTGCCAGCAGCTTCGCACAGGGGTGGACCACTGAAGCTTTCTTT. Translating gives CASSFAQGWTTEAFF. Looking up the rest from reference TRBV5-6 and TRBJ1-1 gives the full variable domain: DAGVTQSPTHLIKTRGQQVTLRCSPKSGHDTVSWYQQALGQGPQFIFQYYEEEERQRGNFPDRFSGHQFPNYSSELNVNALLLGDSALYLCASSFAQGWTTEAFFGQGTRLTVV.

The chain links TRBV7-6 to TRBJ2-5; 10 bases align to TRBD1. The CDR3 consists of 17 residues. Germline V CDR1 and CDR2: SGHVS, FNYEAQ. V shed 5 bases, J shed 5 bases, and the junction held 14 bases outside the gene matches. As DNA, the CDR3 is TGTGCCAGCAGCAGAAACCCGACAGGGGGCGATCGGGAGACCCAGTACTTC. Protein product: CASSRNPTGGDRETQYF. Based on the CDR3 plus reference TRBV7-6 and TRBJ2-5, the full variable domain is GAGVSQSPRYKVTKRGQDVALRCDPISGHVSLYWYRQALGQGPEFLTYFNYEAQQDKSGLPNDRFSAERPEGSISTLTIQRTEQRDSAMYRCASSRNPTGGDRETQYFGPGTRLLVL.

The V call is TRBV19, the J call TRBJ1-1; D is perhaps TRBD1 (6 bases). The germline CDR1 and CDR2 sequences are LNHDA and SQIVND (reference sequence). V was cut by 2 bases and J by 4 bases, with 14 bases left in between. CDR3 size: 15 residues. The CDR3 bases are TGTGCCAGTAGTATAAAATCCTCAGGGGTCACTGAAGCTTTCTTT. Protein product: CASSIKSSGVTEAFF.

This clone was detected only a few times. Just one base apart from a much larger clone, this may be a read error. Other DNA sequences in the same sample also yield this CDR3. The rearrangement uses TRBV9 and TRBJ2-5; TRBD2 agrees at 8 bases. The CDR3 has 15 amino acids. Per germline, CDR1 SGDLS and CDR2 YYNGEE. CDR3: CASRVAGAGGETQYF. For the CDR3, the DNA is TGTGCCAGCCGCGTAGCCGGGGCGGGGGGAGAGACCCAGTACTTC.

This rearrangement joins TRBV5-1 to TRBJ2-3, with no clear D. Germline assignment: CDR1 SGHRS and CDR2 YFSETQ. The CDR3 spans 13 residues. Trimming stripped 2 bases from V and 2 bases from J, with 6 bases between. The CDR3 spells CASSFRVTDTQYF. As DNA, the CDR3 is TGCGCCAGCAGCTTTCGGGTCACAGATACGCAGTATTTT.

This clone was counted only a few times. The CDR3 DNA follows: TGTGCCAGCAGCTCCACGACAGGGTTAAAATCACCCCTCCACTTT. It codes for CASSSTTGLKSPLHF. This sequence joins TRBV7-2 and TRBJ1-6; 7 bases are shared with TRBD1. Trimming removed 4 bases from V and 10 bases from J; junction bases left unmatched: 10. This CDR3 spans 15 amino acids. Germline V lookup: CDR1 SGHTA, CDR2 FQGNSA.

The CDR3 sequence: CASSPDRGSYEQYF. The CDR3 coding sequence is TGTGCCAGCAGCCCCGACAGGGGTTCCTACGAGCAGTACTTC. This chain links TRBV11-3 with TRBJ2-7, with TRBD1 matching 8 bases. Germline lookup yields CDR1 SGHNT and CDR2 YENEEA. V trimming: 5 bases; J trimming: 1 base; junction bases outside the gene matches: 4. The CDR3 runs 14 residues.

The J gene is TRBJ1-4, the V gene TRBV6-5; D possibly corresponds to TRBD1 (6 bases). The CDR3 sequence is 15 residues long. Germline V gene lookup returns CDR1 MNHEY and CDR2 SVGAGI. Deletions cut 6 bases from V and 5 bases from J, with 16 bases between. The CDR3, as DNA: TGTGCCAGCAGAGCCCCACAGGGTGGGAATGAAAAACTGTTTTTT. Amino acid sequence: CASRAPQGGNEKLFF.

The chain recombines TRBV9 with TRBJ1-2; 9 bases align to TRBD1. The CDR3 contains 14 residues. Looked up from germline, CDR1 is SGDLS and CDR2 is YYNGEE. J lost 4 bases, V lost 3 bases, and 4 bases had no gene match. The CDR3 bases are TGTGCCAGCAGCGGGCCACAGGGGGCCTATGGCTACACCTTC. Protein: CASSGPQGAYGYTF.